The entry below describes one T cell receptor beta chain. Its antigen specificity is not known. Base quality data are lacking; no much larger clone is found one base away. This entry belongs to a study of T-cell memory formation after mild COVID-19 (dated by TCRdb to about 2021). For the wider study: Most TCR sequence clusters were specific to one of the two donors. Longitudinal TCRalpha and TCRbeta repertoire sequencing tracked T-cell clones expanding and contracting after mild COVID-19 in a couple of donors. Two young, previously healthy adult volunteers, one female and one male, were included in the cohort. Summary of the overall study and its limitations: Contracting CD4+ clones were found mainly in CM and EM memory subsets, while CD8+ clones were enriched in EMRA. Whether the second-wave clones peaking on day 37 were SARS-CoV-2 specific was not confirmed. Some responding clones were detected in pre-infection memory, suggesting pre-existing cross-reactive memory T cells joined the SARS-CoV-2 response. Only a couple of mild cases were covered by the study, and larger cohorts that include severe cases with pre-infection samples were considered necessary. Clones that contracted from day 15 to 85 showed balanced CD4/CD8 phenotypes, whereas a second wave of clones that expanded from day 15 to 37 leaned towards CD4+.

Ficoll-Paque density gradient centrifugation was used to isolate PBMCs. The germline V gene sets CDR1 to MGHDK and CDR2 to SYGVNS. The junction shows trimming of 1 base on V and 8 bases on J, plus 11 bases between the germline ends. CDR3 length: 13 amino acids, cysteine to phenylalanine. The kept DNA is CDR3 alone, 39 bases in frame from the first base. Sequencing relied on an Illumina NovaSeq 6000. TCRalpha and TCRbeta cDNA libraries were built by 5'RACE with constant-segment primers, adding sample barcodes and unique molecular identifiers. Trizol reagent was used to extract RNA from every sample. Library amplification was performed in two PCR steps, and a second sample barcode and Illumina TruSeq adapters were introduced in the second step. Libraries were sequenced on an Illumina NovaSeq with 2 x 150 bp paired-end reads. In the paper's pipeline: Reads were demultiplexed and collapsed into UMI-guided consensus sequences with migec v1.2.7. Using mixcr v2.1.11, the UMI consensuses were aligned to TRA and TRB V and J templates and assembled into clonotypes. A clonotype was counted as expanded or contracted only when both edgeR and NoisET called the clonotype significant, with the noise models trained on biological replicates. For edgeR calls, a false discovery rate-adjusted p below 0.01 and a log2 fold-change threshold of 1 were applied. PCA with hierarchical clustering of max-normalized trajectories of the 1000 most abundant clonotypes was used as exploratory dynamics analysis. Separately sequenced CD4+ and CD8+ repertoires were used to assign a CD4 or CD8 phenotype to each responding clone. In TCRdb, the public reads were trimmed at Q25 with fastp and aligned with MiXCR, with productive beta chains retained. Identical CDR3 protein sequences are pooled into one entry, listed with their most common genes and DNA. The V and J calls were determined by TCRdb, not by the authors. Here the sample has approximately 190,000 distinct CDR3 sequences; roughly 18% occur a single time. The top ten clonotypes cover roughly 2.4% of the sample.

The receptor was derived from an adult woman who had mild COVID-19 (a few samples of this study predate the infection). The sample titles of this study are shuffled in the database, so cell type and time point are left out; the donor was told from shared clones. What was sequenced was PBMCs or a T cell subset sorted from them (not recorded which). The chain links TRBV25-1 with TRBJ1-1; D gene: possibly TRBD1, on 6 matching bases. The nucleotide sequence reads as follows: TGTGCCAGCAGTGAATTAGGGACAAGAGAAGCTTTCTTT. Translated, it reads CASSELGTREAFF. The entire variable domain, with the stretches around the CDR3 drawn from the reference TRBV25-1 and TRBJ1-1 proteins, is EADIYQTPRYLVIGTGKKITLECSQTMGHDKMYWYQQDPGMELHLIHYSYGVNSTEKGDLSSESTVSRIRTEHFPLTLESARPSHTSQYLCASSELGTREAFFGQGTRLTVV.